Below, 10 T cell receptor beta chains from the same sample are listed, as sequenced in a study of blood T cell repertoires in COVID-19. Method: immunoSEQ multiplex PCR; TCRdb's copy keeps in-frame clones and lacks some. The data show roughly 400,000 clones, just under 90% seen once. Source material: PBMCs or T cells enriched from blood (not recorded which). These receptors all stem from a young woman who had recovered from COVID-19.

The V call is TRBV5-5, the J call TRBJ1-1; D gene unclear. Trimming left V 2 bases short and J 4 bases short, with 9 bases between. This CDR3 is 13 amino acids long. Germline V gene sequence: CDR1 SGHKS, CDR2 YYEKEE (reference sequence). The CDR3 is CASSLVRTTEAFF. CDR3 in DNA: TGTGCCAGCAGCTTAGTCAGAACCACTGAAGCTTTCTTT.

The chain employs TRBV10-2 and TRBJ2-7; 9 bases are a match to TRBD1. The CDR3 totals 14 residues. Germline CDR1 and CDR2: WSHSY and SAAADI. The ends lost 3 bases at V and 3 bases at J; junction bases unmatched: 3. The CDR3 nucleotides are TGCGCCAGCAGTGAAGGACAGGGGATCTACGAGCAGTACTTC. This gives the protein CASSEGQGIYEQYF.

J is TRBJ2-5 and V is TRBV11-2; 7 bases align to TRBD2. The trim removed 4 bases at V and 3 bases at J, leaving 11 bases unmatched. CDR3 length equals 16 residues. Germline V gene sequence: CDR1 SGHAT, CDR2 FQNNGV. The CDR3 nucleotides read TGTGCCAGCAGCTCCCCGGGGGGACTGATTGAAGAGACCCAGTACTTC. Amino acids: CASSSPGGLIEETQYF.

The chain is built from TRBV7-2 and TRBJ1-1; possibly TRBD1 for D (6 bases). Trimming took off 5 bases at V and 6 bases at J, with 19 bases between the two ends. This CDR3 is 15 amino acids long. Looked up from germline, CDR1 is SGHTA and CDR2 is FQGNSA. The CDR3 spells CASSRLGSGAAEAFF. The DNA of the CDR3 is TGTGCCAGCAGCCGCCTGGGGTCAGGGGCGGCTGAAGCTTTCTTT.

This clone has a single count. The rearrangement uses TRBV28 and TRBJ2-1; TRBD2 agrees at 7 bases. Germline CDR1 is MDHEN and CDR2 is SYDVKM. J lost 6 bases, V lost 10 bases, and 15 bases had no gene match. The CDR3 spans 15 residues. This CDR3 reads CATNPMTSRGNEQFF. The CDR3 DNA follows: TGTGCCACCAACCCTATGACTAGCAGAGGCAATGAGCAGTTCTTC.

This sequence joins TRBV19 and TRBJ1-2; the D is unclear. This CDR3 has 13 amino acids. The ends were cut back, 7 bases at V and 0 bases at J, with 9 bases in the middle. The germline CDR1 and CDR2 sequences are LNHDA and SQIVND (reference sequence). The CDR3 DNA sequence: TGTGCCAGTAACACAGAAGCTAACTATGGCTACACCTTC. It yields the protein CASNTEANYGYTF.

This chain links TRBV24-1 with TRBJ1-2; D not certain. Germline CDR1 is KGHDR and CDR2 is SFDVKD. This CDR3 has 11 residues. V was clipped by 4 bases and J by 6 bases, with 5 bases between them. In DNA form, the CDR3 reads TGTGCCACCAGTGACAACAATGGCTACACCTTC. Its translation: CATSDNNGYTF.

CDR3 in amino acids: CASSDRGGTDTQYF. DNA for the CDR3: TGTGCCAGCAGCGACAGGGGCGGCACAGATACGCAGTATTTT. V is TRBV27 and J is TRBJ2-3, with TRBD1 identical over 8 bases. After removal of 6 bases from V and 1 base from J, the junction contained 3 bases not matched to a gene. CDR3 length equals 14 residues. Germline CDR1 MNHEY, CDR2 SMNVEV (reference sequence).

CDR3 bases: TGTGCCAGCAGCTTTAGAGCGGGAGGGCAGATCACCGGGGAGCTGTTTTTT. Amino acid sequence: CASSFRAGGQITGELFF. V usage is TRBV7-9 and J usage is TRBJ2-2; 10 nucleotides match TRBD2. This CDR3 spans 17 amino acids. Germline V gene sequence: CDR1 SEHNR, CDR2 FQNEAQ (reference sequence). Losses at the gene ends were 3 bases for V and 4 bases for J; bases not matched to a gene: 8.

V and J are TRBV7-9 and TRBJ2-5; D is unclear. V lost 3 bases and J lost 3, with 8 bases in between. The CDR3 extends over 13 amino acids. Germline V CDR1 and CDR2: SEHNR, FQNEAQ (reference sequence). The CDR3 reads CASSFFSKETQYF. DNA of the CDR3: TGTGCCAGCAGCTTTTTCAGTAAAGAGACCCAGTACTTC.